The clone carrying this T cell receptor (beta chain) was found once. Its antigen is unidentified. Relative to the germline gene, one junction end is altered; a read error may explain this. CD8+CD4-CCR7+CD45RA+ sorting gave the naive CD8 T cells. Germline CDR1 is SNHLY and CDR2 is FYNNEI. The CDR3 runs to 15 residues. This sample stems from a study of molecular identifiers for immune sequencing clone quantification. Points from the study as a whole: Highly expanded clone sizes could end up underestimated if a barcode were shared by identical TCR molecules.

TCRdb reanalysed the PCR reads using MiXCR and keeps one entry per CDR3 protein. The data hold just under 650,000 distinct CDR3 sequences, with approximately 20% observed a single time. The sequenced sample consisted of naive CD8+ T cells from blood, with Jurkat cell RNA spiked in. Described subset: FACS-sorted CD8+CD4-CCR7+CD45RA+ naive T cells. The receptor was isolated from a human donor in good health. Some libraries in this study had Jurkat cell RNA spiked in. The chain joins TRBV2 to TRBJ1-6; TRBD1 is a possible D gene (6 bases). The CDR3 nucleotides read TGTGCCAGCAGGACCGGACAGAGAGATAATTCACCCCTCTACTTT. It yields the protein CASRTGQRDNSPLYF.